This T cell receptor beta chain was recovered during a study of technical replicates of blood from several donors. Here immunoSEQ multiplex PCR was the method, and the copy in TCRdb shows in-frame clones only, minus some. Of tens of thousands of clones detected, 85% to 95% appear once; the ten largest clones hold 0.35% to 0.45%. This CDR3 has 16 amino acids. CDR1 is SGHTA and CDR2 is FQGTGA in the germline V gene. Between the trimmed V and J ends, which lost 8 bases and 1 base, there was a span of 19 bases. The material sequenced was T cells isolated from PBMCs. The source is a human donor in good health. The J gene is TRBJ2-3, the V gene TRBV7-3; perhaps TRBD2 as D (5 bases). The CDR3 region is CASSSEGRGGTDTQYF. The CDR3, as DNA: TGTGCCAGCTCGTCAGAAGGGAGAGGTGGCACAGATACGCAGTATTTT.